A single sample is the source of the 9 T cell receptor beta chains below, sequenced in a study of blood T cell repertoires in COVID-19. Here immunoSEQ multiplex PCR was the method, and the copy in TCRdb shows in-frame clones only, minus some. Of roughly 300,000 clones listed, roughly nine tenths are singletons. Sequenced: PBMCs or T cells enriched from blood (not recorded which). Receptor source: a woman under 40 who had recovered from COVID-19.

The chain carries TRBV19 and TRBJ2-1; tentatively, D is TRBD2 (5 bases). The germline V and J ends were trimmed by 4 bases and 0 bases, with 7 bases remaining between them. This CDR3 is 14 amino acids long. Germline V gene sequence: CDR1 LNHDA, CDR2 SQIVND (reference sequence). The CDR3 DNA is TGTGCCAGTAGTACCGAGGGCTCCTACAATGAGCAGTTCTTC. Its protein is CASSTEGSYNEQFF.

The chain carries TRBV19 and TRBJ2-1; TRBD1 aligns across 7 bases. Germline CDR1 reads LNHDA; CDR2 reads SQIVND (reference sequence). The V gene end was trimmed by 5 bases and the J gene end by 9 bases; junction bases not matched to a gene: 10. This CDR3 spans 14 amino acids. The CDR3 reads CASSLSTGWVEQFF. The CDR3 DNA is TGTGCCAGTAGTCTTTCGACAGGGTGGGTTGAGCAGTTCTTC.

The chain carries TRBV27 and TRBJ2-7; possible D gene TRBD2, 5 bases. V lost 3 bases, J lost 5 bases, and 17 bases lay in between. Germline CDR1 and CDR2: MNHEY and SMNVEV (reference sequence). This CDR3 comprises 15 residues. CDR3 loop: CASSFEGHPNHEQYF. DNA of the CDR3: TGTGCCAGCAGTTTCGAGGGCCACCCAAACCACGAGCAGTACTTC.

This chain connects TRBV5-1 to TRBJ1-2; D is unresolved. Germline V CDR1 and CDR2: SGHRS, YFSETQ. The CDR3 runs 13 residues. Trimming pared 1 base from V and 6 bases from J, leaving 10 bases between. The CDR3 here is CASSLREGNGYTF. The DNA of the CDR3 is TGCGCCAGCAGCTTGCGGGAGGGAAATGGCTACACCTTC.

This clone occurred once. The V call is TRBV5-1, the J call TRBJ1-2, with TRBD1 matching over 8 bases. The CDR3 is made up of 13 amino acids. Germline CDR1 is SGHRS and CDR2 is YFSETQ. The junction had 2 bases not matched to a gene; V was cut back by 3 bases and J by 4 bases. In DNA form, the CDR3 reads TGCGCCAGCAGCTACACAGGGGGCTATGGCTACACCTTC. This gives the protein CASSYTGGYGYTF.

The chain uses TRBV19 and TRBJ1-2; D unresolved. The CDR3 loop spans 13 amino acids. The V end lost 2 bases, the J end lost 8 bases, and 12 bases lay between the germline ends. The germline gives CDR1 LNHDA, CDR2 SQIVND (reference sequence). The chain's CDR3 is CASSIRLRVGYTF. The CDR3 DNA follows: TGTGCCAGTAGTATAAGGCTGAGGGTGGGCTACACCTTC.

The J gene is TRBJ2-3, the V gene TRBV28; TRBD2 matches at 8 bases. CDR1 MDHEN and CDR2 SYDVKM come from the germline V gene. The CDR3 has 19 amino acids. V dropped 2 bases and J dropped 3; count of bases not matched to a gene: 16. CDR3 loop: CASSLAGTRGGPGTDTQYF. CDR3 coding DNA: TGTGCCAGCAGTTTAGCCGGAACCCGGGGGGGGCCGGGGACAGATACGCAGTATTTT.

The V gene is TRBV9, the J gene TRBJ2-1, with no clear D. Looked up from germline, CDR1 is SGDLS and CDR2 is YYNGEE. The CDR3 length is 12 residues. V lost 4 bases and J lost 8, with 10 bases in between. DNA of the CDR3: TGTGCCAGCAGCCCAGGTTCGGATGAGCAGTTCTTC. Translating gives CASSPGSDEQFF.

This clone was observed once. The CDR3: CASSRDIFEQFF. In DNA, the CDR3 is TGTGCCAGCAGCAGGGACATCTTTGAGCAGTTCTTC. The chain couples TRBV5-6 to TRBJ2-1; weak D call: TRBD1 (6 bases). This CDR3 comprises 12 residues. Germline V CDR1 and CDR2: SGHDT, YYEEEE. V was shortened by 4 bases and J by 9 bases, with 11 bases between the two germline ends.